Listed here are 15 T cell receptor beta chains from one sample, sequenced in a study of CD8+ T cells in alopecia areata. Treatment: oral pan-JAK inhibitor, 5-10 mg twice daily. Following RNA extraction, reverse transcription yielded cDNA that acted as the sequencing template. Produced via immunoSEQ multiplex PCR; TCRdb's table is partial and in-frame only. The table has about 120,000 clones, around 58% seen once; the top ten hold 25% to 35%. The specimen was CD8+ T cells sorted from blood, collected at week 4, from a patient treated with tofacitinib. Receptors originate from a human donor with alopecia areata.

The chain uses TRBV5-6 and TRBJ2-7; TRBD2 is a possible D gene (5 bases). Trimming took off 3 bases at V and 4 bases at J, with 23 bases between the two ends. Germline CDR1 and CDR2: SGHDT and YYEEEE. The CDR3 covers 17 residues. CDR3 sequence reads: CASSSPEGRLPSYEQYF. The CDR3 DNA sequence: TGTGCCAGCAGCTCCCCTGAGGGCCGGCTACCAAGTTACGAGCAGTACTTC. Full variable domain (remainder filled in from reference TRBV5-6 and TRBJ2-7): DAGVTQSPTHLIKTRGQQVTLRCSPKSGHDTVSWYQQALGQGPQFIFQYYEEEERQRGNFPDRFSGHQFPNYSSELNVNALLLGDSALYLCASSSPEGRLPSYEQYFGPGTRLTVT.

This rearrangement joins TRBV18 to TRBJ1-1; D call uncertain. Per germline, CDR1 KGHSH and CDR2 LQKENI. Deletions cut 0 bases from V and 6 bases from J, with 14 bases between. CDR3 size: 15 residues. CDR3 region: CASSPPVPMGPEAFF. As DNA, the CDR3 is TGTGCCAGCTCACCACCGGTCCCGATGGGTCCTGAAGCTTTCTTT.

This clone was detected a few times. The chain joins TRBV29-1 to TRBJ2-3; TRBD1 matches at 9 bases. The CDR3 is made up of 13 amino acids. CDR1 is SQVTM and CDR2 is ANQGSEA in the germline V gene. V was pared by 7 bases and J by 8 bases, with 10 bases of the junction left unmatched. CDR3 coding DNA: TGCAGCGCGGACAGGGGCGCAGGGATTACGCAGTATTTT. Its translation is CSADRGAGITQYF.

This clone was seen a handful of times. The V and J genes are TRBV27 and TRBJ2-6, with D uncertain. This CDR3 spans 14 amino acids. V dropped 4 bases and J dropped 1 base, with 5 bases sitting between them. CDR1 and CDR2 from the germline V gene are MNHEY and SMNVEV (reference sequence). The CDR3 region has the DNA TGTGCCAGCAGTTGGATGTCTGGGGCCAACGTCCTGACTTTC. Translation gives CASSWMSGANVLTF.

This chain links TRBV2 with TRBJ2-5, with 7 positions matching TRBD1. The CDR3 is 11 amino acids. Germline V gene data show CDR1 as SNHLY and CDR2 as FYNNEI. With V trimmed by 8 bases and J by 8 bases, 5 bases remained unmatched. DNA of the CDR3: TGTGCCAGCCTTGACAGGGAAACCCAGTACTTC. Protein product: CASLDRETQYF.

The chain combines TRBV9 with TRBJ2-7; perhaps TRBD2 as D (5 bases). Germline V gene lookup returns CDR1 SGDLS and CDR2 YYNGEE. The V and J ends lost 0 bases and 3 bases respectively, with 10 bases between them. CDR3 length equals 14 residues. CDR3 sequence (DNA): TGTGCCAGCAGCGTAGACGAGGGAGTCTACGAGCAGTACTTC. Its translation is CASSVDEGVYEQYF.

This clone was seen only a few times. CDR3 bases: TGCAGCGTTGACTCAGGGGAAGGGAATGAGCAGTTCTTC. It codes for CSVDSGEGNEQFF. This sequence joins TRBV29-1 and TRBJ2-1; tentative D call: TRBD1 (6 bases). Germline lookup yields CDR1 SQVTM and CDR2 ANQGSEA. The CDR3 has 13 residues. Trimming pared 3 bases from V and 7 bases from J, leaving 13 bases between.

CDR3 residues: CASSEYREQETQYF. For the CDR3, the DNA is TGTGCCAGCAGTGAATACAGGGAACAAGAGACCCAGTACTTC. The chain employs TRBV28 and TRBJ2-5, with D perhaps TRBD1 (6 bases). The CDR3 sequence is 14 residues long. The V end lost 5 bases, the J end lost 2 bases, and 12 bases lay between the germline ends. Looked up from germline, CDR1 is MDHEN and CDR2 is SYDVKM.

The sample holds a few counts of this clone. The CDR3 nucleotides read TGCAGCGTTGAGGGAGGGCGACCCCAAGCTTTCTTT. It encodes CSVEGGRPQAFF. The chain is built from TRBV29-1 and TRBJ1-1; the D is unclear. Germline V gene data show CDR1 as SQVTM and CDR2 as ANQGSEA. V was cut by 3 bases and J by 9 bases, with 14 bases left in between. The CDR3 has 12 amino acids. The full variable domain, in which reference TRBV29-1 and TRBJ1-1 provide the parts outside the CDR3, is SAVISQKPSRDICQRGTSLTIQCQVDSQVTMMFWYRQQPGQSLTLIATANQGSEATYESGFVIDKFPISRPNLTFSTLTVSNMSPEDSSIYLCSVEGGRPQAFFGQGTRLTVV.

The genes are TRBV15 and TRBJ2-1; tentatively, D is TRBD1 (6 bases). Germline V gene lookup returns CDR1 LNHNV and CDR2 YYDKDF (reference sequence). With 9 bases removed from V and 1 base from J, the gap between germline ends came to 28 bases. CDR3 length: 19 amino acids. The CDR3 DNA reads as TGTGCCACTGCGGATACCTCCCGTTTATTGGACAGATCCTACAATGAGCAGTTCTTC. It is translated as CATADTSRLLDRSYNEQFF. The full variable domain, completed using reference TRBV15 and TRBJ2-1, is DAMVIQNPRYQVTQFGKPVTLSCSQTLNHNVMYWYQQKSSQAPKLLFHYYDKDFNNEADTPDNFQSRRPNTSFCFLDIRSPGLGDTAMYLCATADTSRLLDRSYNEQFFGPGTRLTVL.

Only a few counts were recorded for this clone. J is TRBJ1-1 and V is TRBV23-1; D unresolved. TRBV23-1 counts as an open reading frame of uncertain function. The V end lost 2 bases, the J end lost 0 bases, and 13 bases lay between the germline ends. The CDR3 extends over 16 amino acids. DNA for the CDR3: TGCGCCAGCAGTCAACAACGGGCAGGCTTGAACACTGAAGCTTTCTTT. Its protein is CASSQQRAGLNTEAFF.

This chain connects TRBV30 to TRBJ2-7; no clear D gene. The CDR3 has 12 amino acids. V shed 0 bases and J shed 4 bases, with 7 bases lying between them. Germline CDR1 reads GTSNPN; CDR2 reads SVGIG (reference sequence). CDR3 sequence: CAWSVLGYEQYF. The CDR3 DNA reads TGTGCCTGGAGTGTCTTAGGATACGAGCAGTACTTC.

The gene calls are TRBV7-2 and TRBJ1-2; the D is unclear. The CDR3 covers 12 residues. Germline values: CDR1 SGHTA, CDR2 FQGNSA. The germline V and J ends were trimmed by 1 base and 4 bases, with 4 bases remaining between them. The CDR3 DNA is TGTGCCAGCAGCTTAGGACTCTATGGCTACACCTTC. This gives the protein CASSLGLYGYTF.

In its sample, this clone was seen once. The CDR3 DNA reads as TGCAGCGCTATATCGGGGTATCGGACTGAAGCTTTCTTT. Its protein is CSAISGYRTEAFF. This rearrangement joins TRBV29-1 to TRBJ1-1; D call uncertain. Trimming left V 7 bases short and J 5 bases short, with 17 bases between. CDR1 and CDR2 (germline): SQVTM, ANQGSEA. The CDR3 contains 13 residues.

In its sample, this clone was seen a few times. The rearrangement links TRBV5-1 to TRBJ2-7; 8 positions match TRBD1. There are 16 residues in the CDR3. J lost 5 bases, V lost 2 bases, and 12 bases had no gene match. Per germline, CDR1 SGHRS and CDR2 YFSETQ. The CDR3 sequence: CASSFAETGVFDEQYF. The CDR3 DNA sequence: TGCGCCAGCAGCTTTGCCGAGACAGGGGTTTTCGACGAGCAGTACTTC.